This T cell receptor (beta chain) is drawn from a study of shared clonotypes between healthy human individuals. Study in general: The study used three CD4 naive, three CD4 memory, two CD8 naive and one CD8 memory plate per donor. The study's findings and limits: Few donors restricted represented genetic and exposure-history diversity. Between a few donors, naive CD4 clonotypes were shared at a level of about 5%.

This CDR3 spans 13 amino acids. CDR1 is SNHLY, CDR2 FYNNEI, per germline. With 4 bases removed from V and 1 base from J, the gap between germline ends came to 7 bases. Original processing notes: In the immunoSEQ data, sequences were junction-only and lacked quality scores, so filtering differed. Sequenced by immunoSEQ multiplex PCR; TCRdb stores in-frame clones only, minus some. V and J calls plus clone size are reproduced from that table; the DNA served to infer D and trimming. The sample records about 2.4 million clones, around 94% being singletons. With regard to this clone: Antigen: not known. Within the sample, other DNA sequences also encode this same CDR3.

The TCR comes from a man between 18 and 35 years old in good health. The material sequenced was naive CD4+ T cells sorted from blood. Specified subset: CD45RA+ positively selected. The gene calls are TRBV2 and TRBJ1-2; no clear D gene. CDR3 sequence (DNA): TGTGCCAGCAGTGTGGACCGTAACTATGGCTACACCTTC. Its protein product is CASSVDRNYGYTF.